The rows below give T cell receptor beta chains drawn from one sample of a study of blood T cell repertoires in COVID-19. Clones were read by immunoSEQ multiplex PCR, and TCRdb kept only the in-frame ones, dropping some. The sample lists 300,000 to 400,000 clones; roughly 88% were seen once. Sequenced: peripheral blood. These receptors all come from a woman aged 25 to 39 with COVID-19, enrolled during active disease. Both conserved end residues are part of each CDR3. The D gene is left open where the match is weak. The size of a clone is reported for some rows only, either as once, few or many, or as a class for expanded clones.

j_call v_call cdr3_length clone_size d_call cdr3_aa cdr3_nt
TRBJ1-2 TRBV7-6 17 . . CASSLTSSQGRSYGYTF TGTGCCAGCAGCTTAACGTCTTCACAGGGAAGGTCGTATGGCTACACCTTC
TRBJ2-5 TRBV19 13 . . CASSIQVQETQYF TGTGCCAGTAGTATTCAGGTGCAAGAGACCCAGTACTTC
TRBJ1-5 TRBV5-1 15 . . CASSLKGGGNQPQHF TGCGCCAGCAGCTTGAAGGGAGGGGGCAATCAGCCCCAGCATTTT
TRBJ1-1 TRBV30 12 . . CAVSPGNTEAFF TGTGCCGTCTCCCCGGGTAACACTGAAGCTTTCTTT
TRBJ2-1 TRBV7-6 16 . TRBD2 CASSSSGRSSYNEQFF TGTGCCAGCAGCTCTAGCGGGAGAAGCTCCTACAATGAGCAGTTCTTC
TRBJ2-7 TRBV28 15 . TRBD1 CASSEGQGGSYEQYF TGTGCCAGCAGTGAGGGACAGGGAGGATCCTACGAGCAGTACTTC
TRBJ2-5 TRBV24-1 14 . TRBD2 CATSDSGGGETQYF TGTGCCACCAGTGATTCTGGGGGGGGTGAGACCCAGTACTTC
TRBJ1-4 TRBV29-1 13 . . CSACYATNEKLFF TGCAGCGCCTGCTACGCAACTAATGAAAAACTGTTTTTT
TRBJ2-7 TRBV5-1 16 . TRBD1 CASSLALTGVPYEQYF TGCGCCAGCAGCTTGGCCCTTACAGGGGTCCCCTACGAGCAGTACTTC
TRBJ2-7 TRBV3-1/TRBV3-2 17 . . CASSQELVGAWVGEQYF TGTGCCAGCAGCCAAGAGCTGGTAGGGGCTTGGGTTGGCGAGCAGTACTTC
TRBJ2-3 TRBV30 13 . TRBD2 CAWRAGGSDTQYF TGTGCCTGGCGAGCGGGGGGTTCAGATACGCAGTATTTT
TRBJ2-3 TRBV5-4 16 . TRBD2 CASSSGLAGRSDTQYF TGTGCCAGCAGCTCCGGACTAGCGGGAAGGTCAGATACGCAGTATTTT
TRBJ1-5 TRBV3-1/TRBV3-2 15 few . CASSPSTGPYQPQHF TGTGCCAGCAGCCCAAGTACAGGTCCGTATCAGCCCCAGCATTTT
TRBJ1-1 TRBV19 15 once . CASSIGPDRNTEAFF TGTGCCAGTAGTATAGGACCGGACAGGAACACTGAAGCTTTCTTT
TRBJ1-2 TRBV9 15 . . CASSVDPGAFIGYTF TGTGCCAGCAGCGTAGATCCTGGGGCCTTCATAGGCTACACCTTC
TRBJ2-1 TRBV29-1 14 . TRBD2 CSVEWSSGGDEQFF TGCAGCGTTGAATGGTCTAGCGGGGGAGATGAGCAGTTCTTC
TRBJ1-1 TRBV6-5 14 . . CASSYSTGRNEAFF TGTGCCAGCAGTTACTCGACAGGTAGGAATGAAGCTTTCTTT
TRBJ2-1 TRBV24-1 13 . . CATSSGVYNEQFF TGTGCCACCAGTAGCGGAGTCTACAATGAGCAGTTCTTC
TRBJ2-6 TRBV5-4 16 . TRBD1 CATHPQGALGANVLTF TGTGCCACCCACCCGCAGGGGGCGCTTGGGGCCAACGTCCTGACTTTC
TRBJ1-2 TRBV14 16 . . CASSQDNGRVNYGYTF TGTGCCAGCAGCCAAGATAACGGGAGGGTTAACTATGGCTACACCTTC
TRBJ1-1 TRBV11-2 13 . TRBD1 CASSLGDSTEAFF TGTGCCAGCAGCTTAGGGGACAGCACTGAAGCTTTCTTT
TRBJ1-2 TRBV7-9 15 . TRBD1 CASSLGQGGGYGYTF TGTGCCAGCAGCTTAGGACAGGGTGGTGGCTATGGCTACACCTTC
TRBJ2-2 TRBV5-1 16 . TRBD2 CASRKAGDKNTGELFF TGCGCCAGCAGGAAAGCGGGAGATAAGAACACCGGGGAGCTGTTTTTT
TRBJ2-1 TRBV11-3 17 . . CASSLGTATGAYNEQFF TGTGCCAGCAGCTTAGGAACGGCGACAGGTGCATACAATGAGCAGTTCTTC
TRBJ2-7 TRBV12-3/TRBV12-4 13 . . CASSFPGLYEQYF TGTGCCAGCAGTTTCCCAGGCCTCTACGAGCAGTACTTC
TRBJ2-3 TRBV5-6 17 . TRBD2 CASSPSGTSGYMDTQYF TGTGCCAGCAGCCCCAGCGGGACTAGCGGCTATATGGATACGCAGTATTTT
TRBJ1-2 TRBV19 17 . TRBD1 CASSTTRTGGLNYGYTF TGTGCCAGTAGCACCACCCGGACAGGGGGACTTAACTATGGCTACACCTTC
TRBJ2-7 TRBV11-3 15 few TRBD2 CASSLGGTSGYEQYF TGTGCCAGCAGCTTAGGCGGGACTAGCGGCTACGAGCAGTACTTC
TRBJ1-1 TRBV7-7 13 . . CASSQDMNTEAFF TGTGCCAGCAGCCAAGACATGAACACTGAAGCTTTCTTT
TRBJ1-1 TRBV5-5 14 . . CASSAGLPNTEAFF TGTGCCAGCAGCGCGGGACTACCGAACACTGAAGCTTTCTTT
TRBJ2-5 TRBV28 16 . . CASSHRVHSNKETQYF TGTGCCAGCAGTCACAGGGTTCACTCTAACAAAGAGACCCAGTACTTC
TRBJ2-7 TRBV20-1 15 . . CSASPTNGVRDEQYF TGCAGTGCTAGTCCCACTAACGGGGTGAGGGACGAGCAGTACTTC
TRBJ2-7 TRBV28 15 . . CASRGPSYSSYEQYF TGTGCCAGCAGAGGTCCTTCGTACAGCTCCTACGAGCAGTACTTC
TRBJ2-1 TRBV7-6 17 once TRBD2 CASSLVGLAGSYNEQFF TGTGCCAGCAGCTTAGTGGGACTAGCGGGATCCTACAATGAGCAGTTCTTC
TRBJ1-1 TRBV6-2/TRBV6-3 16 once . CASSYEVSRFSTEAFF TGTGCCAGCAGTTACGAAGTTTCGAGGTTTAGCACTGAAGCTTTCTTT
TRBJ2-1 TRBV20-1 14 . TRBD2 CSASSLAGVYEQFF TGCAGTGCTAGTTCCCTAGCGGGAGTCTATGAGCAGTTCTTC
TRBJ2-7 TRBV10-3 15 . TRBD2 CAISGGGGSPYEQYF TGTGCCATCAGTGGTGGAGGCGGGAGCCCCTACGAGCAGTACTTC
TRBJ2-3 TRBV11-2 17 . . CASSLVSRWTSTDTQYF TGTGCCAGCAGCTTAGTGTCCCGGTGGACTAGCACAGATACGCAGTATTTT
TRBJ2-7 TRBV5-1 16 . TRBD2 CASSPGLAGVGHEQYF TGCGCCAGCAGCCCGGGACTAGCGGGAGTAGGCCACGAGCAGTACTTC
TRBJ1-3 TRBV4-1 17 . . CASTPSGTGISGNTIYF TGCGCCAGCACCCCAAGTGGCACAGGGATCTCTGGAAACACCATATATTTT
TRBJ2-2 TRBV5-1 15 . TRBD1 CASSWDRAVTGELFF TGCGCCAGCAGCTGGGACAGGGCGGTCACCGGGGAGCTGTTTTTT